In this sample, the clone carrying this T cell receptor (beta chain) turned up a few times. As yet, its antigen is unknown. The source material, RNA transcripts, was used to amplify TCR beta CDR3 regions. RT-PCR in the first round (using the HTBI primer set) targeted the TCR CDR3. MiXCR, run by TCRdb on the multiplex PCR reads, gives a single entry per CDR3 protein. The table lists almost 500,000 distinct CDR3 sequences, under 25% of them singletons. Diagnosing involved the use of clinical symptoms, serum thyroxine and TRAb, thyroid ultrasound and orbital computed tomography. The length of the CDR3 is 12 residues. Trimming cost V 7 bases and J 3 bases, with 10 bases left between them. CDR1 is MNHNS and CDR2 is SASEGT in the germline V gene. The data are from a study of T cells in Graves' hyperthyroidism and ophthalmopathy. Overall study: Prior to any treatment, at the point of initial diagnosis, peripheral blood was collected.

Study-level findings and limits: It was a median approximately 6 months before onset that the model predicted ophthalmopathy.

Sequenced: blood. This receptor was obtained from an older woman with Graves' ophthalmopathy. V and J are TRBV6-1 and TRBJ2-7; D is possibly TRBD1 (5 bases). CDR3 DNA: TGTGCCAGCAACAGGCCCAGCTACGAGCAGTACTTC. Its translation: CASNRPSYEQYF.